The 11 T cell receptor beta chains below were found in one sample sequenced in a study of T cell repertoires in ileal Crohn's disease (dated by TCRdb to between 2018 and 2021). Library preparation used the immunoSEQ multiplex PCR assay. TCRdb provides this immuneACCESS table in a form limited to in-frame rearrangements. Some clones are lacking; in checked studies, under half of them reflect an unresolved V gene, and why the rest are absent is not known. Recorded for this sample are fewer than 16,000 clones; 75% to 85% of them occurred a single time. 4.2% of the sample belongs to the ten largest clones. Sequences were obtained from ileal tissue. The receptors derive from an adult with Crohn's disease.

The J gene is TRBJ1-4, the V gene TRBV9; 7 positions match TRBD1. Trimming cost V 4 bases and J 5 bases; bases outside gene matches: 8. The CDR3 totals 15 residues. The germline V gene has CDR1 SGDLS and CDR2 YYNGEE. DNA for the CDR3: TGTGCCAGCAGCCCCGGGGACAGCAGAAATGAAAAACTGTTTTTT. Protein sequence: CASSPGDSRNEKLFF.

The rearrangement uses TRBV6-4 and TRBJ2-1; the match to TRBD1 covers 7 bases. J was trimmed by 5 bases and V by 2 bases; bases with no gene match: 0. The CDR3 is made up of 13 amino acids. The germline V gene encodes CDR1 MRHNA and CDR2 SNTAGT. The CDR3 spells CASSDRGHNEQFF. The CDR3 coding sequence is TGTGCCAGCAGTGACAGGGGGCACAATGAGCAGTTCTTC.

The DNA of the CDR3 is TGTGCCAGCAGCGTAACGGCAGGGCGCCCTGAAGCTTTCTTT. Translation: CASSVTAGRPEAFF. The chain carries TRBV9 and TRBJ1-1; possible D gene TRBD1, 5 bases. The V gene's germline CDR1 is SGDLS and CDR2 YYNGEE. The CDR3 length is 14 residues. With 1 base removed from V and 6 bases from J, the gap between germline ends came to 13 bases.

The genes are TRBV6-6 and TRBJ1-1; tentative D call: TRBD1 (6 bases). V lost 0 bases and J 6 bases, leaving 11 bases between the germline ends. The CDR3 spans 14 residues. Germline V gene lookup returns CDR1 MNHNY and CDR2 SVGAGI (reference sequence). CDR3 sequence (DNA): TGTGCCAGCAGTTACTCTGGGGGCAACGCTGAAGCTTTCTTT. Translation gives CASSYSGGNAEAFF.

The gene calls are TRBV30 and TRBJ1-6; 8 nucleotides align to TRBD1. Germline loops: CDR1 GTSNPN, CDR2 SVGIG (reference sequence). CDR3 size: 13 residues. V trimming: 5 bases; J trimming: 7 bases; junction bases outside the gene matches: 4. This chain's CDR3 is CAWAGGTNSPLHF. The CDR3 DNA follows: TGTGCCTGGGCAGGGGGCACGAATTCACCCCTCCACTTT.

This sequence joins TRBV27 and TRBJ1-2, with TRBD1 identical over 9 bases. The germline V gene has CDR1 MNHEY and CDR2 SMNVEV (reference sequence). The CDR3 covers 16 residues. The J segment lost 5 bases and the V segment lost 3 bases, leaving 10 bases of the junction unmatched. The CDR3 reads CASSFRQPGQGYGYTF. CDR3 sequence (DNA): TGTGCCAGCAGTTTCAGACAACCGGGACAGGGATATGGCTACACCTTC.

The CDR3 loop reads CASSVDRGNSYNSPLHF. The CDR3, as DNA: TGTGCCAGCAGTGTGGATAGAGGAAACTCCTATAATTCACCCCTCCACTTT. The chain couples TRBV27 to TRBJ1-6; D is unresolved. Per germline, CDR1 MNHEY and CDR2 SMNVEV (reference sequence). The CDR3 has 17 amino acids. V lost 5 bases and J 0 bases, leaving 14 bases between the germline ends.

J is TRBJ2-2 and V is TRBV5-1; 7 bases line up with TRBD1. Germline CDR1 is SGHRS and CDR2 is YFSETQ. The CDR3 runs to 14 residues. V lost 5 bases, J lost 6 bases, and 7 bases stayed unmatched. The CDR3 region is CASRVTGQPGELFF. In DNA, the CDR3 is TGCGCCAGCAGAGTTACGGGACAGCCCGGGGAGCTGTTTTTT.

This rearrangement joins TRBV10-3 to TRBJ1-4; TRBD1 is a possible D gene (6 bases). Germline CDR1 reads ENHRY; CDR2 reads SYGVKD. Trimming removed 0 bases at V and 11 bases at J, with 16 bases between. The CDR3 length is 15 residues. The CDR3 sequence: CAISESAQEGGKLFF. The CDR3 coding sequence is TGTGCCATCAGTGAGTCGGCACAGGAGGGGGGGAAACTGTTTTTT.

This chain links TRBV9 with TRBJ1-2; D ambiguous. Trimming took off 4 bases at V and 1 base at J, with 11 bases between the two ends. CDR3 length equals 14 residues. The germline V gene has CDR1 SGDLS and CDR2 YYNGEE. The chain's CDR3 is CASSPLGDNYGYTF. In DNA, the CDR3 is TGTGCCAGCAGCCCTCTGGGAGATAACTATGGCTACACCTTC.

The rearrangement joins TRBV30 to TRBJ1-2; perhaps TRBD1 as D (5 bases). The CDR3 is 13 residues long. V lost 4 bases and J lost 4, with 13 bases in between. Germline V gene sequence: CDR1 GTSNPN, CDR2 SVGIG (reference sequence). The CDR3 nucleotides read TGTGCCTGGATGGGAGGGGAGCGCTATGGCTACACCTTC. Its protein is CAWMGGERYGYTF.